The next 9 T cell receptor beta chains were all read from a single sample in a study of monozygotic twins with inflammatory bowel disease. Each CDR3 protein gets one entry in TCRdb, which reprocessed the 5' RACE reads and gives no DNA. This table holds approximately 160,000 distinct CDR3 sequences. Sequencing input: blood. Receptor source: a human donor with ulcerative colitis or Crohn's disease, or a healthy co-twin of an affected twin (not recorded which).

This rearrangement joins TRBV20-1 to TRBJ2-1; the D call from TCRdb, TRBD2, cannot be confirmed without DNA. Germline CDR1 DFQATT, CDR2 SNEGSKA (reference sequence). The CDR3 covers 17 residues. The CDR3 protein is CSARTLIGTRGYNEQFF.

CDR3 amino acids: CASSLGQRSIGYTF. This chain links TRBV5-6 with TRBJ1-2. The V gene's germline CDR1 is SGHDT and CDR2 YYEEEE. This CDR3 is 14 amino acids long.

The rearrangement links TRBV14 to TRBJ2-5. The CDR3 contains 13 residues. Germline V CDR1 and CDR2: SGHDN, FVKESK. CDR3: CASSQHEVETQYF.

The J gene is TRBJ1-1, the V gene TRBV7-2; absent DNA, TCRdb's TRBD1 call cannot be checked. The CDR3 length is 15 residues. Looked up from germline, CDR1 is SGHTA and CDR2 is FQGNSA. This CDR3 is CASSPTGGIDTEAFF.

V gene TRBV4-3 combines with J gene TRBJ2-5. CDR1 LGHNA and CDR2 YSLEER come from the germline V gene. The length of the CDR3 is 16 residues. The CDR3 loop reads CASSQEVDGLQETQYF.

The chain's CDR3 is CSVSGASGGQPQHF. This rearrangement joins TRBV29-1 to TRBJ1-5; TCRdb picks TRBD1, but there is no DNA to check that call. The germline V gene encodes CDR1 SQVTM and CDR2 ANQGSEA. The CDR3 contains 14 residues.

V gene TRBV3-1 combines with J gene TRBJ1-1. The CDR3 loop spans 18 amino acids. Germline CDR1 is LGHDT and CDR2 is YNNKEL (reference sequence). The CDR3 protein is CASSQDSPSWTRNTEAFF. The full variable domain, rest sourced from reference TRBV3-1 and TRBJ1-1, is DTAVSQTPKYLVTQMGNDKSIKCEQNLGHDTMYWYKQDSKKFLKIMFSYNNKELIINETVPNRFSPKSPDKAHLNLHINSLELGDSAVYFCASSQDSPSWTRNTEAFFGQGTRLTVV.

V is TRBV20-1 and J is TRBJ2-1; TCRdb proposes TRBD1, but this gene call is untestable without DNA. The CDR3 is 13 amino acids. Germline V CDR1 and CDR2: DFQATT, SNEGSKA (reference sequence). This CDR3 is CSARGAAYNEQFF.

The chain carries TRBV12-3 or TRBV12-4 and TRBJ1-2; TCRdb proposes TRBD1, but this gene call is untestable without DNA. The CDR3 totals 14 residues. The CDR3 protein is CASSWTGGQVGYTF.